This T cell receptor beta chain emerged from a study of cytomegalovirus exposure and HLA in healthy donors (dated by TCRdb to 2017 to 2019). The study in broad terms: In an earlier analysis of approximately 640 of the donors, under 300 Gb of sequence data and about 110 million unique TCR beta sequences from 180 million or so T cells were reported. An early release that covered about 600 HLA-typed donors contained 250 to 350 gigabases of sequencing data and 85 million to 100 million unique TCR sequences. Of the 350 to 450 genotyped donors, over 80% were placed in the genetic ancestry cluster associated with self-reported Caucasian donors. The study aimed to test whether signatures of past pathogen exposure could be identified by cataloging public T cell receptors. Using immunosequencing, the study profiled T cell repertoires from approximately 700 subjects and related those repertoires to cytomegalovirus serostatus. In addition to the first cohort of approximately 670 subjects, a separate validation cohort of over 90 different subjects was used. To predict cytomegalovirus infection status, the study brought together high-throughput TCR immunosequencing, statistical association of individual TCRs with disease status, and machine learning. A later analysis re-examined previously published TCR beta repertoires from more than 550 donors and added high-resolution HLA genotyping to investigate patterns of TCR occurrence. The later analysis used no new phenotypic data to find candidate immune exposures, relying instead on TCR beta sequences and their occurrence across donors. An earlier analysis of 587 of the donors used high-throughput TCR beta sequencing to judge whether each TCR beta V gene segment behaved as functional or pseudogenic. Donor age, sex, ethnicity and CMV serostatus were compiled together with the repertoire data. A later genetic analysis used genome-wide SNP genotypes for about 60% of the 666 donors, treating that subset as a discovery cohort. Every discovery cohort repertoire had been produced on one sequencing platform. HLA typing covered class I and class II loci at four-digit resolution. The number of typed donors differed by locus: roughly 620-630 for A, B, C, DRB1 and DQB1; roughly 510 for DQA1; some 610 for DPA1; and about 450 for DPB1. Roughly five DR-DQ haplotypes were treated as single units for association and clustering because of strong linkage in the cohort. On average, roughly 250,000 unique TCR beta nucleotide sequences were sequenced per donor among about 400 genotyped donors of the cohort, with roughly a sixth of those sequences being non-productive.

The CDR3 goes from the cysteine to the phenylalanine over 16 residues. The DNA shown is the 48-base CDR3, in frame from base 1. The CDR1 and CDR2 encoded by the germline V gene are MDHEN and SYDVKM. Germline trimming: 5 bases from V, 0 bases from J; junction bases outside gene matches: 5. The library relied on the immunoSEQ multiplex PCR assay. A mixture of 60 forward primers for TCR Vbeta segments and 13 reverse primers for TCR Jbeta segments was used in the multiplex PCR. The CDR3 region of rearranged TCR beta genes was amplified from genomic DNA by a multiplex PCR assay. Amplified TCR beta libraries were sequenced as 87-base-pair reads on the Illumina HiSeq System. The published analysis was carried out like this. In a later analysis, some 80 million unique TCR beta chains were counted across the 650 to 750 repertoires, and some 10 million of these chains were shared by at least two donors. To remove PCR and sequencing errors, raw reads were error-corrected and collapsed into unique sequences using a nearest-neighbor algorithm that merged closely related sequences. Alignment of CDR3 sequences to IMGT reference sequences was used to assign V, D and J gene segments. For a sequence to be retained, a match of at least six nucleotides was required to both a V gene segment and a J gene segment. A rearrangement counted as productive if the CDR3 had no stop codons and remained in frame with V and J, and every other rearrangement counted as non-productive. CDR3 was defined according to IMGT convention as the region running from the second conserved V-encoded cysteine to the conserved J-encoded phenylalanine. In an earlier analysis of just under 600 of the donors, sequences lacking an unambiguous match to a single V gene segment were excluded. In an earlier analysis of some 590 of the donors, V segments were called functional above 56.7% productive rearrangements and were called segregating when the between-donor standard deviation exceeded 5%. A statistical classification framework was built to diagnose cytomegalovirus status from the catalog of TCR beta chain sequences. V and J gene assignment, in a later analysis, came from comparing TCR nucleotide sequences with IMGT/GENE-DB human TR gene sequences. In a later analysis, CDR3 sequences and most-parsimonious VDJ recombination scenarios were assigned using the TCRdist pipeline. In a later analysis, each TCR beta chain was defined by its CDR3 amino acid sequence together with its V-gene family, and reads without a unique V-gene family were excluded. To address suspected cross-contamination and a sequencing artifact, a later analysis removed a few hundred highly shared, low-generation-probability nucleotide sequences. In a later analysis, a clonal expansion index for each public chain was calculated from normalized within-repertoire ranks of inferred template counts. Generation probabilities in a later analysis came from a VDJ recombination model fitted to out-of-frame rearrangements, and those results were checked against IGoR. In a later analysis, TCR-TCR, TCR-HLA and TCR-CMV co-occurrence was scored with hypergeometric tests, and a repertoire-size bias correction was applied to TCR pairs. A later analysis estimated false discovery rates by permuting HLA or CMV assignments 20 times. In a later analysis, co-occurring TCRs were grouped using DBSCAN, and TCRdist sequence similarity was added for clustering within HLA-allele-positive subsets. Repertoires with fewer than 30,000 or more than 120,000 public chains were left out of co-occurrence clustering, as were four to six repertoires with anomalous nucleotide sharing. The immuneACCESS repertoire file appears here via TCRdb, limited to in-frame rearrangements. These files lack a portion of the clones; in checked studies, under half of the deficit traces to unresolved V genes, and the cause of the others is not known. V and J calls and clone size are those listed in that table; D and trimming were worked out from the DNA. Recorded for this sample are roughly 190,000 clones; over 60% of them occurred a single time. Under 3% of the sample lies in the top ten.

Comments on this clone: No antigen is known for it. The input lacks base qualities; no much larger clone sits a single base away.

The research as a whole found: It was suggested by the authors that the approach could potentially be generalized to other disease states and immunological phenotypes. A few of the identified cytomegalovirus-associated TCR beta chains were confirmed in vitro to be specific for cytomegalovirus antigens. In an earlier analysis of 587 of the donors, most TCR beta V segments appeared in productive rearrangements about 87% or about 30% of the time, broadly matching IMGT annotations. In a later analysis, HLA-associated TCR beta chains showed more clonal expansion and lower generation probabilities than non-associated chains that were equally common. A later analysis found that TCR association rates varied across HLA loci, with DRB1 alleles showing the most associated TCRs and HLA-C alleles the fewest. A total of fewer than 200 TCR beta chains were listed by the study as associated with cytomegalovirus. Because counts were too low, roughly 17 rarely observed V segments, including chromosome 9 orphons, were left out of the earlier analysis of over 550 of the donors. Specific HLA alleles were associated with roughly 17,000 TCR beta sequences at a false discovery rate of 0.05 in a later analysis. Most CMV-associated TCR beta chains appeared to be HLA-restricted in a later analysis, and the HLA associations seemed to be driven largely by CMV exposure. The classifier was reported to diagnose cytomegalovirus status with high specificity and sensitivity in both the original and validation cohorts. Compared with the 666-donor mean, donors in an Asian-associated ancestry cluster had fewer N-insertions in productive TCRs, according to a later genetic analysis. A later analysis reported that several top co-occurrence clusters appeared linked to parvovirus B19, influenza, CMV and Epstein-Barr virus. The sequencing pipeline was judged likely to have produced a cluster of highly shared sequence variants as a technical artifact. When HLA alleles, especially DR and DQ, strongly co-occurred, TCR associations were difficult to assign to individual alleles. A further reported finding was that TCR beta sequences accurately predicted the HLA-A and HLA-B alleles for most subjects in the first cohort. This cohort had only TCR beta chains sequenced, and the lack of alpha or paired-chain data limited which features could be detected. HLA typing was unavailable for some donors at each locus, so association tests used only the typed subset. V-gene and J-gene trimming of TCR beta chains was associated with a missense DCLRE1C variant in a later genetic analysis, and the association was replicated in an independent cohort. Most TCR sequences were seen in very few donors, while some public TCRs were found in many individuals. Linkage disequilibrium might explain the correlated functional status among segregating V segments, but an unknown experimental factor could not be excluded. The 87-base-pair reads could not distinguish some IMGT-functional V segments, including TRBV6-2 and TRBV6-3, so those segments were excluded. The presence/absence analyses assumed that sequencing depth was roughly uniform across donors, and that assumption may not be true. The only immune exposure information available for the cohort was CMV serostatus.

The cohort comprised hundreds of healthy bone marrow donors. At the time of sampling, all cohort members were nominally healthy, though unrecorded immune exposures were likely present. The donor tested CMV seronegative, placing the donor among the 350 or so seronegative members of the cohort. Every donor gave a peripheral blood sample, and the peripheral blood mononuclear cells from that sample were used for TCR beta sequencing. Genomic DNA extraction from the blood cell samples was performed with the Qiagen DNeasy Blood Extraction Kit. The receptor comes from a woman in her forties or fifties in good health and CMV-seronegative. Recombination linked TRBV28 to TRBJ1-3, with 9 bases in between that match TRBD1. The specimen was PBMCs. The DNA sequence reads TGTGCCAGCAGTCGCGGGACAGGGACCTCTGGAAACACCATATATTTT. It codes for CASSRGTGTSGNTIYF.